The source of this TCR beta chain is a study of T-cell reconstitution after alpha-beta-depleted transplantation in children (dated by TCRdb to 2016 to 2017). Regarding the study in general: The study quantitatively tracked T-cell immune reconstitution after TCRalphabeta/CD19-depleted allogeneic hematopoietic cell transplantation in children using TCR repertoire profiling. The research as a whole found: Hyperexpanded clone frequencies declined over subsequent months; after one year, T-cell counts and TCRbeta diversity were mostly attributed to newly produced T cells. Apparently early alphabetaT-cell count recovery about two months after transplant reportedly relied on only several hundred rapidly expanded clones derived from non-depleted graft cells. The high TCRbeta diversity at day 60 in some patients was ascribed to recipient T cells and intrathymic progenitors that had survived conditioning.

The time point label corresponds to: day 60 (about 2 months) after transplantation. This specimen's treatment or condition label, per the study, means: allogeneic hematopoietic cell transplantation with graft depleted of TCRalphabeta T cells and CD19 B cells. The transplant recipients were children given TCRalphabeta/CD19-depleted allogeneic hematopoietic cell grafts. On this clonotype itself: Its cognate antigen has yet to be identified. No base-level quality is on record; no much larger clone is a single base apart.

The germline V gene sets CDR1 to SGDLS and CDR2 to YYNGEE. Deletion took 0 bases off V and 3 bases off J, with a span of 12 bases between the germline ends. The CDR3, from cysteine to phenylalanine, totals 16 residues. CDR3 DNA only is kept here, 48 bases in frame from base 1. Library generation was performed with PCR. TCRdb shows the sequencer as Illumina HiSeq 2500. To normalize quantification of the TCRbeta repertoire, the TCR libraries were built with molecular barcoding that relied on unique molecular identifiers. In-frame beta chains were kept once TCRdb had trimmed the public reads at Q25 with fastp and called clones with MiXCR. Identical CDR3 protein sequences are pooled into one entry, listed with their most common genes and DNA. Recorded for this sample are tens of thousands of distinct CDR3 sequences; about 10% of them occurred a single time. Roughly 29% of the sample belongs to the ten largest clones.

This specimen was PBMCs, mostly from graft donor cells, taken 60 days after TCRalphabeta/CD19-depleted stem cell transplant. The rearranged chain carries TRBV9 and TRBJ2-2, with the D gene not clear enough to name. This TCR was recovered from a male patient aged 2 to 10 who had a stem cell transplant for chronic granulomatous disease, so the T cells may come from the graft donor. CDR3 reads: CASSVAFGQYTGELFF. The nucleotide sequence reads TGTGCCAGCAGCGTAGCTTTTGGGCAATACACCGGGGAGCTGTTTTTT.